A selection of T cell receptor beta chains follows, all from one sample in a study of regulatory T cells in long-lasting Graves disease. Using its own MiXCR run on the multiplex PCR reads, TCRdb lists one record per CDR3 protein. The table lists about 310,000 distinct CDR3 sequences, over 15% of them singletons. The sample was peripheral blood mononuclear cells (PBMCs), taken at new diagnosis, from a patient treated with antithyroid drugs. These receptors came from a female donor with Graves disease. The CDR3 runs from the conserved cysteine through the conserved F or W. Fields, in order: CDR3 protein, CDR3 length, J gene, V gene.

CASKSQGSYEQYF,13,TRBJ2-7,TRBV25-1
CASSPQDILGGKLFF,15,TRBJ1-4,TRBV12-3/TRBV12-4
CASSVAAGLIGELFF,15,TRBJ2-2,TRBV9
CSALWTRMGNEQFF,14,TRBJ2-1,TRBV20-1
CASSSGLAGGTYNEQFF,17,TRBJ2-1,TRBV11-3
CASGQTGGIGNIQYF,15,TRBJ2-4,TRBV12-3/TRBV12-4
CASSAPGTSTDTQYF,15,TRBJ2-3,TRBV9
CASSEALAGVGQYF,14,TRBJ2-7,TRBV2
CSASHDKRDSGEQYF,15,TRBJ2-7,TRBV20-1
CASSPLGQMTYEQYF,15,TRBJ2-7,TRBV7-2
CASSQGGILYEQYF,14,TRBJ2-7,TRBV4-1
CASSFLAGDADTQYF,15,TRBJ2-3,TRBV5-1
CASSFRVSDTQYF,13,TRBJ2-3,TRBV28
CASSLKTVSSYEQYF,15,TRBJ2-7,TRBV18
CAWGRTGQETQYF,13,TRBJ2-5,TRBV30
CASSSSGQGSYGYTF,15,TRBJ1-2,TRBV19
CASSVGQSTEAFF,13,TRBJ1-1,TRBV2
CASLPGLAGGPHNEQFF,17,TRBJ2-1,TRBV28
CASSEDRRAGGYSNQPQHF,19,TRBJ1-5,TRBV2
CASSSRGDEYF,11,TRBJ2-7,TRBV28
CASSGDRGRPGVKNIQYF,18,TRBJ2-4,TRBV2
CASNSGREETQYF,13,TRBJ2-5,TRBV12-3/TRBV12-4
CATSDGAGGGQFF,13,TRBJ2-1,TRBV24-1
CAWSVLRRLPGPYEQYF,17,TRBJ2-7,TRBV30
CASSPPSVNEQYF,13,TRBJ2-7,TRBV18
CASSFGLANEQFF,13,TRBJ2-1,TRBV7-3
CASSPPNGGQETQYF,15,TRBJ2-5,TRBV18
CASSTGRASGTDTQYF,16,TRBJ2-3,TRBV4-2